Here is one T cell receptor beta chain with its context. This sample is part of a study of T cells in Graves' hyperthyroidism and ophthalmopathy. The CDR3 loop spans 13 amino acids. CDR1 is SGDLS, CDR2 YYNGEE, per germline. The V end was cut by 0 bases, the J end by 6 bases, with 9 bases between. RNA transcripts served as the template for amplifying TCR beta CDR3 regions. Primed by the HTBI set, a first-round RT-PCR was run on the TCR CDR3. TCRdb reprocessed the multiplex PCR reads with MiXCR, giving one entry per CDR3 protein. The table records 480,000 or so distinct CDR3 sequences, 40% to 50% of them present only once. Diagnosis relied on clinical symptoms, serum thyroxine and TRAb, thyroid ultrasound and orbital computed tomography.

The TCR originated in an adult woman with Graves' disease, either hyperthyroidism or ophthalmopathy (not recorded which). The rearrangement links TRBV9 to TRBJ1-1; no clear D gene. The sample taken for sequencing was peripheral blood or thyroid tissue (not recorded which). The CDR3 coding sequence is TGTGCCAGCAGCGTAGTGGACGCCTCTGAAGCTTTCTTT. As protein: CASSVVDASEAFF.